This TCR beta chain came from a study of OX40 agonist ivuxolimab in advanced cancers. At the level of the study: Every 2 weeks, patients got intravenous ivuxolimab at one of six dose levels (0.01-10 mg/kg).

CDR1 and CDR2 from the germline V gene are SGHTA and FQGNSA. The CDR3 spans 13 residues. The V gene lost 3 bases and the J gene lost 3 bases, with 9 bases spanning the gap. Repertoires were generated with immunoSEQ multiplex PCR, while TCRdb's copy carries only in-frame clones and drops some. The table lists 65,000 to 75,000 clones, roughly 80% of them singletons. The chain carries TRBV7-2 and TRBJ2-7; D possibly corresponds to TRBD1 (6 bases). The sequenced sample was CD4+ or CD8+ T cells sorted from blood, obtained in a trial of the OX40 agonist ivuxolimab. The TCR sequence derives from an adult with an advanced solid tumor such as melanoma, head and neck, liver or kidney cancer. The CDR3: CASSFSRGYEQYF. In DNA form, the CDR3 reads TGTGCCAGCAGCTTCAGCAGGGGCTACGAGCAGTACTTC.